This TCR beta chain stems from a study of blood T cell repertoires in COVID-19. The wider study: The United States, Italy and Spain were the sources of the acute and convalescent COVID-19 samples. Sources were T cells, B-cell-depleted T cells, or PBMCs; the material itself was cDNA or gDNA.

Losses at the gene ends were 3 bases for V and 6 bases for J; bases not matched to a gene: 9. This CDR3 region has 14 residues. From germline, CDR1 is SGDLS and CDR2 YYNGEE. Some clones are missing from TCRdb's copy, which holds only in-frame ones; the method was immunoSEQ multiplex PCR. This table holds a few hundred thousand clones, roughly 90% found once. Patients from Seattle were sampled longitudinally, starting during active infection. Input material: peripheral blood. This TCR was recovered from a young woman with COVID-19, enrolled during active disease. V is TRBV9 and J is TRBJ2-7, with 7 nucleotides matching TRBD2. CDR3 DNA: TGTGCCAGCAGCGGCGGACTAGTCGGCTCCGAGCAGTACGTC. This encodes CASSGGLVGSEQYV.